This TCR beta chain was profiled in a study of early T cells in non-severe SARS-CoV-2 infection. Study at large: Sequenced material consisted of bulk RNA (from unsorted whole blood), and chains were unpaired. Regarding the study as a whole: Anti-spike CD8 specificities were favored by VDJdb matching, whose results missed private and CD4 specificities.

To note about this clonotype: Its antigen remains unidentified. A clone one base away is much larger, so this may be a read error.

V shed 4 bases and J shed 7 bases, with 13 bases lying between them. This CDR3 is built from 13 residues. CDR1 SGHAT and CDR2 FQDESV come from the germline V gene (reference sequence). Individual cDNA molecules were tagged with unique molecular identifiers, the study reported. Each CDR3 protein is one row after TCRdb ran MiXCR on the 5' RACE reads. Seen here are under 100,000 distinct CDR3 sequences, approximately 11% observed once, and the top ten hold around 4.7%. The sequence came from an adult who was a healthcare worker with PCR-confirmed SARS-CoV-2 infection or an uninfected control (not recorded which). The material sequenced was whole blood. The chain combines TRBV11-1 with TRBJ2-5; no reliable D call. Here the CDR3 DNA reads TGTGCCAGCAGCTACGGGTTGTTAGGGACCCAGTACTTC. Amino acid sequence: CASSYGLLGTQYF.